The source of this TCR beta chain is a study of cytomegalovirus exposure and HLA in healthy donors. Broader study findings: Reports showed the classifier diagnosing cytomegalovirus status with high specificity and sensitivity. The authors confirmed in vitro that a few CMV-associated chains were specific for CMV antigens. Despite most TCR sequences being rare, some public TCRs occurred in many donors.

Germline trimming cut 6 bases from V and 8 bases from J; bases unmatched to any gene: 12. The V gene's germline CDR1 is MNHNS and CDR2 SASEGT. This CDR3 comprises 15 residues. Notes on this clone: Its antigen remains unknown.

Clones were read by immunoSEQ multiplex PCR, and TCRdb kept only the in-frame ones, dropping some. The table shows about 100,000 clones, with around 95% occurring only once. This chain links TRBV6-1 with TRBJ1-4; 7 bases match TRBD1. This TCR derives from a woman between 18 and 29 years old in good health and CMV-seronegative. Sequenced material: PBMCs. CDR3: CASSQEGRGDEKLFF. CDR3 nucleotides: TGTGCCAGCAGCCAAGAGGGCAGGGGGGACGAAAAACTGTTTTTT.